The clone carrying this T cell receptor (beta chain) was recorded a few times. Its antigen is as yet unknown. This entry is derived from a study of blood T cells in healthy people across ages. V shed 3 bases and J shed 7 bases, with 9 bases lying between them. CDR1 and CDR2 from the germline V gene are MNHEY and SMNVEV (reference sequence). The CDR3 sequence is 13 residues long. Study-wide results and limits: Conclusively comparing naive with antigen-experienced cells was impossible with unsorted PBMCs. The study found more naive CD4+ cells and higher diversity in long-lived than aged donors.

A second PCR of roughly 7 to 11 cycles used a sample-barcoded 5' primer and a J-beta primer mix. Every molecule of cDNA carried a tag from a template-switch adaptor with 12 random nucleotides. Individual samples furnished no less than 2.5 million CDR3-containing paired-end reads apiece. From the 5' RACE reads, TCRdb called clonotypes with MiXCR, one entry per CDR3 protein. In the table there are 600,000 or so distinct CDR3 sequences, 47% of which are singletons. The sequencing sample was made of blood. The TCR was taken from a man older than 75 in good health. This sequence joins TRBV27 and TRBJ1-4; D is undetermined. CDR3 sequence reads: CASSLRPFEKLFF. CDR3 sequence (DNA): TGTGCCAGCAGTTTGCGCCCTTTTGAAAAACTGTTTTTT.